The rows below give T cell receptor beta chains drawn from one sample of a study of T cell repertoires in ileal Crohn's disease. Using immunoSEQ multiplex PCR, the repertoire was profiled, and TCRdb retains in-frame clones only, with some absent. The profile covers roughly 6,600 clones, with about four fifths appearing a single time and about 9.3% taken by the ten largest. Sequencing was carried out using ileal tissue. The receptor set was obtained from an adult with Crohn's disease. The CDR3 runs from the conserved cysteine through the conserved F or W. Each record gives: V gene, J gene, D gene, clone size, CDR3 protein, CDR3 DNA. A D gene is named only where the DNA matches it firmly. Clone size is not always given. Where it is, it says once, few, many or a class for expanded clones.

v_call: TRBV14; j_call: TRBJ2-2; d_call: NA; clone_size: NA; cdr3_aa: CASSPFLDTGELFF; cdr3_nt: TGTGCCAGCAGCCCATTTTTGGACACCGGGGAGCTGTTTTTT
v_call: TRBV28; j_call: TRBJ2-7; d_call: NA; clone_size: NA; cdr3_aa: CASRLGSVGNYEQYF; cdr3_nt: TGTGCCAGCAGGCTAGGGAGCGTCGGAAACTACGAGCAGTACTTC
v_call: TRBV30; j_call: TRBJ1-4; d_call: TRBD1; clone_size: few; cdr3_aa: CAWSVRQGARKLFF; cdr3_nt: TGTGCCTGGAGTGTACGACAGGGGGCCCGAAAACTGTTTTTT
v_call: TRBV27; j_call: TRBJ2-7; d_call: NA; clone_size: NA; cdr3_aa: CARWGTVTVTSYEQYF; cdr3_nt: TGTGCCAGATGGGGTACGGTGACAGTGACCTCCTACGAGCAGTACTTC
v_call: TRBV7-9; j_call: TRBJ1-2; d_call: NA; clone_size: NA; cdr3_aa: CASSVTQGGGYTF; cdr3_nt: TGTGCCAGCAGCGTAACCCAGGGAGGCGGCTACACCTTC
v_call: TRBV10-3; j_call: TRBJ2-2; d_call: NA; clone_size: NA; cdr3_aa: CAISEKPGGGTGELFF; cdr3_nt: TGTGCCATCAGTGAAAAGCCGGGGGGCGGCACCGGGGAGCTGTTTTTT
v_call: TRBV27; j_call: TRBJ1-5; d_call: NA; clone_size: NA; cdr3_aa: CASSLFLDRGQPQHF; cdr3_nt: TGTGCCAGCAGTTTATTTCTGGACCGCGGGCAGCCCCAGCATTTT
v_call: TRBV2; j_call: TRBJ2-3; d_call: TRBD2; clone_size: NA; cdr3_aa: CASSDESRGGLNSADTQYF; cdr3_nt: TGTGCCAGCAGTGACGAATCGCGGGGGGGGCTGAATTCGGCAGATACGCAGTATTTT
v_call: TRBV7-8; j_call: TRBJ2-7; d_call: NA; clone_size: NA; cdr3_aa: CASSLDAGLSYEQYF; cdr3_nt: TGTGCCAGCAGCCTCGACGCAGGCTTATCCTACGAGCAGTACTTC
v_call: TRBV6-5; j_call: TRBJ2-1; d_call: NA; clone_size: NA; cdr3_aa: CASSRGDNEQFF; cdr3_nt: TGTGCCAGCTCCAGGGGAGATAATGAGCAGTTCTTC
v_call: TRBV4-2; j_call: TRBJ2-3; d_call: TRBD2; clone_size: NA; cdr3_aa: CASSQDEGGGTDTQYF; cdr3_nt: TGTGCCAGCAGCCAAGATGAAGGCGGGGGGACAGATACGCAGTATTTT
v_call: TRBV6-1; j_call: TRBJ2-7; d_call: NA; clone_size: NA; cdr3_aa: CASSEIPGTSDEQYF; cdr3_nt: TGTGCCAGCAGTGAAATTCCGGGGACCTCCGACGAGCAGTACTTC
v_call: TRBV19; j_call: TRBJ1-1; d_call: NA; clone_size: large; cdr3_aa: CASSLDVPYTEAFF; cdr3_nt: TGTGCCAGTAGCCTAGACGTCCCGTACACTGAAGCTTTCTTT
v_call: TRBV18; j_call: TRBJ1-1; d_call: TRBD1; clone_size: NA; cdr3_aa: CASSPTPPTGLVGITEAFF; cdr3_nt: TGTGCCAGCTCACCAACCCCGCCGACAGGGCTAGTCGGTATTACTGAAGCTTTCTTT
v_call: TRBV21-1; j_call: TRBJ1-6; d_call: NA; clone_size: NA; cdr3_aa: CASSHGGGLTSPYNSPLHF; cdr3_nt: TGTGCCAGCAGCCACGGTGGCGGCCTTACTTCCCCTTATAATTCACCCCTCCACTTT
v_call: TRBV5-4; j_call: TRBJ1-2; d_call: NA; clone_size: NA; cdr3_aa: CASSPTTVNYGYTF; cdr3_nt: TGTGCCAGCAGCCCAACGACAGTGAACTATGGCTACACCTTC
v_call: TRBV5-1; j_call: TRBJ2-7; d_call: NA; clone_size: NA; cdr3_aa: CASSETDYEQYF; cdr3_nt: TGCGCCAGCAGCGAGACAGACTACGAGCAGTACTTC
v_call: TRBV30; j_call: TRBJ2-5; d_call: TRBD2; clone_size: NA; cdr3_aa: CAWSGGGGAPETQYF; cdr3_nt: TGTGCCTGGAGTGGGGGCGGGGGGGCGCCCGAGACCCAGTACTTC
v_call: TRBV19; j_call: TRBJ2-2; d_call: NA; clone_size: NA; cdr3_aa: CASSMTPPGNTGELFF; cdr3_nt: TGTGCCAGTAGTATGACACCCCCGGGGAACACCGGGGAGCTGTTTTTT
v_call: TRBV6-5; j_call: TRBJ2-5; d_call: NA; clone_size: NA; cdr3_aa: CASSYSIEETQYF; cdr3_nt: TGTGCCAGCAGTTACTCGATTGAAGAGACCCAGTACTTC
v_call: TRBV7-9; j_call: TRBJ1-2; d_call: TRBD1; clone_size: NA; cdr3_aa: CASSLGDRARNYGYTF; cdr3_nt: TGTGCCAGCAGCTTAGGGGACAGGGCAAGGAACTATGGCTACACCTTC
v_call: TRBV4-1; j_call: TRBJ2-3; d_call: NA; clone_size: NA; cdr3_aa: CASSREGPRTDTQYF; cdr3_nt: TGCGCCAGCAGCCGAGAGGGACCACGCACAGATACGCAGTATTTT
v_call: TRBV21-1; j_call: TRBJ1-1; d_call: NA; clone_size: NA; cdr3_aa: CASTQGDTEAFF; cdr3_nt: TGTGCCAGCACTCAAGGGGACACTGAAGCTTTCTTT
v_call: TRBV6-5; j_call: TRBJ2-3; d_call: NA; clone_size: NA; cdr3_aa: CASSYSSRGVTDTQYF; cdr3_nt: TGTGCCAGCAGTTACTCATCCAGGGGAGTCACAGATACGCAGTATTTT
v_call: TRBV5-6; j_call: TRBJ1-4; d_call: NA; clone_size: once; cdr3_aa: CASSRRGHEKLFF; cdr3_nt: TGTGCCAGCAGCCGTCGGGGACATGAAAAACTGTTTTTT
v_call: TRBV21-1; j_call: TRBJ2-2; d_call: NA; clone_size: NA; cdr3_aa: CASSNQTGTRELFF; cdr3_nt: TGTGCCAGCAGCAATCAAACAGGGACCAGGGAGCTGTTTTTT
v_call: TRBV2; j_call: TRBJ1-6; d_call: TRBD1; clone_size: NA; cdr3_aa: CASSGRGSYNSPLHF; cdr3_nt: TGTGCCAGCAGTGGCAGGGGGTCCTATAATTCACCCCTCCACTTT
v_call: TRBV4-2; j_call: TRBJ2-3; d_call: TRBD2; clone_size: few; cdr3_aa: CASSQMRGTTTDTQYF; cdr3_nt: TGTGCCAGCAGCCAAATGCGGGGGACCACCACAGATACGCAGTATTTT
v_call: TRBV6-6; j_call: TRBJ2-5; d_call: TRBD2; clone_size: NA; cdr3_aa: CATRGLAQETQYF; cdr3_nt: TGTGCCACCCGGGGACTAGCACAGGAGACCCAGTACTTC
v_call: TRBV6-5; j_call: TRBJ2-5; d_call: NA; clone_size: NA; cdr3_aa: CASSYSVIETQYF; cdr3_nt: TGTGCCAGCAGTTACTCGGTGATAGAGACCCAGTACTTC
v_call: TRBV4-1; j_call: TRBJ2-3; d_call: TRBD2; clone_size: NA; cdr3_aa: CASSQGVSGGADTQYF; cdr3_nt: TGCGCCAGCAGCCAAGGGGTTAGCGGGGGGGCAGATACGCAGTATTTT
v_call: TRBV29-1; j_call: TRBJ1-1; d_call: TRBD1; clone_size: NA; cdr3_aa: CSVGGTGNTEAFF; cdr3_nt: TGCAGCGTTGGTGGGACAGGGAACACTGAAGCTTTCTTT
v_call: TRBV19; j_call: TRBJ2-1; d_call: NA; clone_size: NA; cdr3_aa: CASSISVPAFEQFF; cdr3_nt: TGTGCCAGTAGTATTTCCGTCCCGGCTTTTGAGCAGTTCTTC
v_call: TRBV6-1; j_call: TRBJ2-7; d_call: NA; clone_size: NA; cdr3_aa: CASRRDSQEQYF; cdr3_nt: TGTGCCAGCAGACGGGACTCCCAGGAGCAGTACTTC
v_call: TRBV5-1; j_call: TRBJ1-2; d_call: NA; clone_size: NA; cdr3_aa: CASSLEGHYYGYTF; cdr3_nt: TGCGCCAGCAGCTTGGAGGGACACTACTATGGCTACACCTTC
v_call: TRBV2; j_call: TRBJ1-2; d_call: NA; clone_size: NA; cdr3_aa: CASRGGISAGYTF; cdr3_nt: TGTGCCAGCAGGGGGGGGATATCGGCTGGCTACACCTTC
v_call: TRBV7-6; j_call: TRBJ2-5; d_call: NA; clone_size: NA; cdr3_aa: CASSSTPGAGETQYF; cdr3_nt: TGTGCCAGCAGCTCAACCCCGGGGGCCGGGGAGACCCAGTACTTC
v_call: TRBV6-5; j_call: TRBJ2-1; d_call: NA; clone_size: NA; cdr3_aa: CASSPLSSYNEQFF; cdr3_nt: TGTGCCAGCAGTCCCCTGAGCTCCTACAATGAGCAGTTCTTC
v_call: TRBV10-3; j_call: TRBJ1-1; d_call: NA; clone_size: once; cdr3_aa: CAISESKGITEAFF; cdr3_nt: TGTGCCATCAGTGAGTCGAAGGGAATCACTGAAGCTTTCTTT
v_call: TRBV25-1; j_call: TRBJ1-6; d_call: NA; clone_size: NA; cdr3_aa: CASSEGGYNSPLHF; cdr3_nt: TGTGCCAGCAGCGAGGGAGGGTATAATTCACCCCTCCACTTT